What follows are 10 T cell receptor beta chains derived from one specimen sequenced in a study of shared clonotypes between healthy human individuals (dated by TCRdb to 2020 to 2022). Library generation was performed with the immunoSEQ multiplex PCR assay. Imported from immuneACCESS, the table was reduced by TCRdb to in-frame sequences with V and J called. These copies leave out some clones; in studies compared against another copy, an unresolved V gene accounts for under half, and the cause of the remainder is not known. Here the sample has some 2,000,000 clones; almost 96% occur a single time. In total, the top ten clones hold roughly 0.13% of the sample. The sequenced sample was naive CD4+ T cells sorted from blood. The cell subset or site label for this specimen denotes: CD45RA+ positively selected. All receptors derive from a young man in good health.

The chain links TRBV5-1 to TRBJ1-2, with D perhaps TRBD1 (6 bases). Germline V gene lookup returns CDR1 SGHRS and CDR2 YFSETQ. The CDR3 totals 19 residues. Trimming removed 1 base at V and 6 bases at J, with 28 bases between. In DNA form, the CDR3 reads TGCGCCAGCAGCTTGAGCCCCGGTGTGGCAGGGGCGGATAGGGATGGCTACACCTTC. As protein: CASSLSPGVAGADRDGYTF.

Remarks on this clone: Possible read error: a much larger clone is one base away. Other DNA sequences in the sample encode the same CDR3. This chain joins TRBV5-1 and TRBJ2-3; D unresolved. V was cut by 2 bases and J by 2 bases, with 3 bases left in between. This CDR3 is 12 amino acids long. Germline V gene lookup returns CDR1 SGHRS and CDR2 YFSETQ. Here the CDR3 DNA reads TGCGCCAGCAGCTTTACCACAGATACGCAGTATTTT. Protein: CASSFTTDTQYF.

The V and J genes are TRBV18 and TRBJ1-1; a possible D gene is TRBD1 (6 bases). Germline V CDR1 and CDR2: KGHSH, LQKENI. The CDR3 consists of 15 residues. Trimming pared 2 bases from V and 1 base from J, leaving 11 bases between. The CDR3 DNA sequence: TGTGCCAGCTCACCAAAGGACAGCCGGAACACTGAAGCTTTCTTT. Translating gives CASSPKDSRNTEAFF.

As concerns this clone: The sample contains more than one DNA sequence encoding this CDR3. The genes are TRBV30 and TRBJ2-3, with D hard to call. Trimming pared 0 bases from V and 2 bases from J, leaving 9 bases between. Germline V CDR1 and CDR2: GTSNPN, SVGIG (reference sequence). The CDR3 has 14 residues. The chain's CDR3 is CAWSVQSSTDTQYF. Written as DNA, the CDR3 is TGTGCCTGGAGTGTACAAAGTTCCACAGATACGCAGTATTTT. The full variable domain, in which reference TRBV30 and TRBJ2-3 provide the parts outside the CDR3, is SQTIHQWPATLVQPVGSPLSLECTVEGTSNPNLYWYRQAAGRGLQLLFYSVGIGQISSEVPQNLSASRPQDRQFILSSKKLLLSDSGFYLCAWSVQSSTDTQYFGPGTRLTVL.

The sample holds a few counts of this clone. The rearrangement links TRBV28 to TRBJ1-6; 10 positions agree with TRBD1. The germline gives CDR1 MDHEN, CDR2 SYDVKM. CDR3 length: 15 residues. With V trimmed by 6 bases and J by 9 bases, 8 bases remained unmatched. CDR3 DNA: TGTGCCAGCAGATCCGGGACAGGGGAAGGTTCACCCCTCCACTTT. This translates into CASRSGTGEGSPLHF. Complete variable domain (other parts from reference TRBV28 and TRBJ1-6): DVKVTQSSRYLVKRTGEKVFLECVQDMDHENMFWYRQDPGLGLRLIYFSYDVKMKEKGDIPEGYSVSREKKERFSLILESASTNQTSMYLCASRSGTGEGSPLHFGNGTRLTVT.

The chain couples TRBV11-2 to TRBJ2-7; 9 positions agree with TRBD1. The CDR3 runs 18 residues. Germline assignment: CDR1 SGHAT and CDR2 FQNNGV. The J segment lost 3 bases and the V segment lost 5 bases, leaving 17 bases of the junction unmatched. The CDR3 region has the DNA TGTGCCAGCAGCCGTATAACCCCGGGACAGGGATTCCTCTACGAGCAGTACTTC. As protein: CASSRITPGQGFLYEQYF.

The chain links TRBV18 to TRBJ2-7; TRBD1 agrees at 8 bases. Per the germline V gene, CDR1 is KGHSH and CDR2 is LQKENI. This CDR3 comprises 15 residues. Unmatched junction bases numbered 8, after V lost 5 bases and J lost 2 bases. As DNA, the CDR3 is TGTGCCAGCTCAGAGGGACAGGCAATCCCCTACGAGCAGTACTTC. This translates into CASSEGQAIPYEQYF.

This chain connects TRBV5-6 to TRBJ2-5, with 12 positions matching TRBD2. The CDR3 length is 16 residues. J lost 4 bases, V lost 5 bases, and 9 bases had no gene match. Per the germline V gene, CDR1 is SGHDT and CDR2 is YYEEEE. The CDR3 DNA follows: TGTGCCAGCAGGTCGCTAGCGGGAGGGCGAGGAGAGACCCAGTACTTC. As protein: CASRSLAGGRGETQYF.

The chain links TRBV30 to TRBJ1-4, with 7 bases fitting TRBD1. The ends lost 7 bases at V and 5 bases at J; junction bases unmatched: 4. The CDR3 runs 12 residues. Germline-derived CDR1 and CDR2 are GTSNPN and SVGIG (reference sequence). CDR3 in DNA: TGTGCCTCGACAGGGCCCAATGAAAAACTGTTTTTT. This encodes CASTGPNEKLFF.

This rearrangement joins TRBV5-1 to TRBJ2-3; D might be TRBD2 (5 bases). V was clipped by 5 bases and J by 2 bases, with 12 bases between them. Germline CDR1 reads SGHRS; CDR2 reads YFSETQ. This CDR3 region has 14 residues. CDR3 protein: CASRRTLDTDTQYF. In DNA, the CDR3 is TGCGCCAGCAGGCGGACTCTTGACACAGATACGCAGTATTTT.